Listed below are T cell receptor beta chains from one sample, sequenced in a study of T-cell memory formation after mild COVID-19. Using its own MiXCR run on the 5' RACE reads, TCRdb lists one record per CDR3 protein. The data contain about half a million distinct CDR3 sequences, 15% to 20% of them singletons. The source material was PBMCs or a T cell subset sorted from them (not recorded which). Every receptor here comes from an adult woman who had mild COVID-19 (a few samples of this study predate the infection). Cell type and time point are not known. Each CDR3 is given with its conserved first and last residue. D genes are given only for firm matches. The size entry is marked missing in some rows and otherwise reads once, few, many or a size class.

TRBJ1-1 | few | 15 | TRBD1 | TRBV7-3 | TGTGCCAGCAGCTTAAGGACAGGGTTGGGCACTGAAGCTTTCTTT | CASSLRTGLGTEAFF
TRBJ2-3 | once | 15 | . | TRBV7-6 | TGTGCCAGCAGCTTATTTCAGTGGGCGAGAGATACGCAGTATTTT | CASSLFQWARDTQYF
TRBJ2-7 | few | 14 | . | TRBV2 | TGTGCCAGCAGTGGGGCAGCTGTTTCCTACGAGCAGTACTTC | CASSGAAVSYEQYF
TRBJ2-5 | . | 12 | . | TRBV11-2 | TGTGCCAGCAGCTTTAGTAGGGGGACCCAGTACTTC | CASSFSRGTQYF
TRBJ1-1 | . | 13 | . | TRBV7-9 | TGTGCCAGCAGCTTAAGGGGTATACCTGAAGCTTTCTTT | CASSLRGIPEAFF
TRBJ1-1 | few | 12 | . | TRBV6-2/TRBV6-3 | TGTGCCAGCAGAGGGGGGCTCACTGAAGCTTTCTTT | CASRGGLTEAFF
TRBJ2-1 | . | 17 | TRBD2 | TRBV24-1 | TGTGCCACCAGTGATTTGCCCCTAGCGGGAGGGCCGGGTGAGCAGTTCTTC | CATSDLPLAGGPGEQFF
TRBJ2-7 | . | 15 | . | TRBV12-3/TRBV12-4 | TGTGCCAGCAGATTGGCAGGGGCAGGCTCCTACGAGCAGTACTTC | CASRLAGAGSYEQYF
TRBJ2-2 | once | 15 | TRBD2 | TRBV3-1 | TGTGCCAGCAGACGGACTAGCGGGAGTGTCGGGGAGCTGTTTTTT | CASRRTSGSVGELFF
TRBJ2-2 | few | 13 | . | TRBV4-3 | TGCGCCAGCAGCCAATCGTGGGGCGGGGAGCTGTTTTTT | CASSQSWGGELFF
TRBJ2-1 | . | 15 | TRBD1 | TRBV5-3 | TGTGCCAGAAGCTTGCTAGGACAGGGCTCAGTTGAGCAGTTCTTC | CARSLLGQGSVEQFF
TRBJ1-2 | . | 16 | . | TRBV4-2 | TGTGCCAGCAGCCAGGAACCCGGGACGTCTAACTATGGCTACACCTTC | CASSQEPGTSNYGYTF
TRBJ2-5 | few | 12 | . | TRBV9 | TGTGCCAGCAGCGTGGAGGGGTTGACCCAGTACTTC | CASSVEGLTQYF
TRBJ2-3 | . | 15 | . | TRBV9 | TGTGCCAGCAGCGTAGAAGGGGCTCGCACAGATACGCAGTATTTT | CASSVEGARTDTQYF
TRBJ2-3 | many | 15 | . | TRBV12-3/TRBV12-4 | TGTGCCAGCAGCCCCCGATCCTCGTGGATAGATACGCAGTATTTT | CASSPRSSWIDTQYF
TRBJ2-3 | few | 16 | . | TRBV5-1 | TGCGCCAGCAGCTTGGCTGGGCGGGGTGTAATGGATACGCAGTATTTT | CASSLAGRGVMDTQYF
TRBJ1-1 | few | 14 | TRBD1 | TRBV7-9 | TGTGCCAGCAGCTTAGCGGGGACAGGCGGTGGGGCTTTCTTT | CASSLAGTGGGAFF
TRBJ1-1 | few | 13 | . | TRBV20-1 | TGCAGTGCTAGCCCAGCCATGAACACTGAAGCTTTCTTT | CSASPAMNTEAFF
TRBJ2-4 | few | 14 | TRBD2 | TRBV6-5 | TGTGCCAGCACTAAGCTGGGGGGGAAAAACATTCAGTACTTC | CASTKLGGKNIQYF
TRBJ1-1 | . | 16 | . | TRBV18 | TGTGCCAGCTCACAGGGGATTGTGCGCGAGAACACTGAAGCTTTCTTT | CASSQGIVRENTEAFF
TRBJ1-1 | . | 15 | TRBD1 | TRBV18 | TGTGCCAGCTCACCAGAGACAGGGGTGAACACTGAAGCTTTCTTT | CASSPETGVNTEAFF
TRBJ1-2 | . | 12 | TRBD1 | TRBV19 | TGTGCCACCGCCGGGACAGGGACTGGCTACACCTTC | CATAGTGTGYTF
TRBJ2-3 | . | 14 | . | TRBV7-3 | TGTGCCAGCAGCTTATTAGGCGGGGTTGATACGCAGTATTTT | CASSLLGGVDTQYF
TRBJ2-2 | . | 17 | . | TRBV9 | TGTGCCAGCAGCGTACAGGTCACAACCGCGAACACCGGGGAGCTGTTTTTT | CASSVQVTTANTGELFF
TRBJ2-1 | few | 14 | TRBD2 | TRBV5-1 | TGCGCCAGCAATCGGCTAGCGGGAGGAAATGAGCAGTTCTTC | CASNRLAGGNEQFF
TRBJ2-3 | few | 13 | . | TRBV9 | TGTGCCAGCAGCGTAGTTCCCGGAGATACGCAGTATTTT | CASSVVPGDTQYF
TRBJ2-1 | . | 13 | TRBD2 | TRBV7-9 | TGTGCCAGCAGCACCGGACTAGCGGAGGAGCAGTTCTTC | CASSTGLAEEQFF
TRBJ2-3 | few | 14 | . | TRBV24-1 | TGTGCCACCAGTCACTGGGGAAGCACAGATACGCAGTATTTT | CATSHWGSTDTQYF
TRBJ2-7 | few | 13 | . | TRBV21-1 | TGTGCCAGACCGGGACAGGGATACTACGAGCAGTACTTC | CARPGQGYYEQYF
TRBJ1-1 | few | 15 | . | TRBV5-6 | TGTGCCAGCAGAATGATGGGGCCGTTGAACACTGAAGCTTTCTTT | CASRMMGPLNTEAFF
TRBJ1-1 | . | 15 | . | TRBV7-9 | TGTGCCAGCAGCCAGGCTTATAACAGGGACACTGAAGCTTTCTTT | CASSQAYNRDTEAFF
TRBJ2-7 | few | 15 | . | TRBV2 | TGTGCCAGCAGTGGAGGTGAGGCGGTCCTCCGCGAGCAGTACTTC | CASSGGEAVLREQYF
TRBJ2-1 | few | 16 | . | TRBV3-1 | TGTGCCAGCAGCCAAACCGGGACCTATTCCTACAATGAGCAGTTCTTC | CASSQTGTYSYNEQFF
TRBJ2-2 | . | 15 | . | TRBV20-1 | TGCAGTGCTAGAGACCCAAAGGGCAGGTCCGGGGAGCTGTTTTTT | CSARDPKGRSGELFF
TRBJ2-5 | . | 12 | . | TRBV24-1 | TGTGCCACCAGGGGGGTGGATGAGACCCAGTACTTC | CATRGVDETQYF
TRBJ1-2 | . | 15 | . | TRBV6-1 | TGTGCCAGCAGTGAATTGGGGGGAGGTAACTATGGCTACACCTTC | CASSELGGGNYGYTF
TRBJ2-1 | . | 14 | TRBD2 | TRBV7-3 | TGTGCCAGCAGCTCCTTAGCGGGGGGCAATGAGCAGTTCTTC | CASSSLAGGNEQFF
TRBJ2-7 | few | 11 | . | TRBV14 | TGTGCCAGCAGCCATCTGGACGAGCAGTACTTC | CASSHLDEQYF
TRBJ1-2 | . | 15 | . | TRBV12-3/TRBV12-4 | TGTGCCAGCAGTTTAAAATTAGGGTTAGAGTATGGCTACACCTTC | CASSLKLGLEYGYTF
TRBJ2-6 | . | 14 | . | TRBV7-6 | TGTGCCAGCAGCTTCGGGGACGGGGCCAACGTCCTGACTTTC | CASSFGDGANVLTF
TRBJ2-1 | . | 15 | TRBD2 | TRBV20-1 | TGCAGTGCCCGGACTAGCGGAGGTTCCTACAATGAGCAGTTCTTC | CSARTSGGSYNEQFF
TRBJ2-3 | . | 16 | . | TRBV7-6 | TGTGCCAGCAGCTTATATTTCGGGGGTGGCACAGATACGCAGTATTTT | CASSLYFGGGTDTQYF
TRBJ1-2 | few | 19 | TRBD1 | TRBV11-2 | TGTGCCAGCAGCTTTAACAGGGGGCCAAGTGGACACTTTAACTATGGCTACACCTTC | CASSFNRGPSGHFNYGYTF
TRBJ2-2 | . | 18 | . | TRBV30 | TGTGCCTGGAGTGTAGCCCTCACTAGGGGCCTTAACACCGGGGAGCTGTTTTTT | CAWSVALTRGLNTGELFF
TRBJ2-4 | few | 15 | TRBD2 | TRBV7-2 | TGTGCCAGCAGCTTAACTCCCGGACAGGGGACTAGCGGGTACTTC | CASSLTPGQGTSGYF
TRBJ1-1 | . | 14 | . | TRBV5-1 | TGCGCCAGCAGCCGGGGGGGGGCGGGCACTGAAGCTTTCTTT | CASSRGGAGTEAFF
TRBJ2-5 | . | 13 | TRBD1 | TRBV7-3 | TGTGCCAGCAGCTCGGACAGGGACGCGACCCAGTACTTC | CASSSDRDATQYF
TRBJ2-7 | . | 12 | . | TRBV6-2/TRBV6-3 | TGTGCCAGCAGCCCCCAGAGTTACGAGCAGTACTTC | CASSPQSYEQYF
TRBJ2-2 | many | 12 | . | TRBV12-3/TRBV12-4 | TGTGCCAGCAGTTTAGTCTCCGGGGAGCTGTTTTTT | CASSLVSGELFF
TRBJ1-1 | . | 15 | TRBD1 | TRBV5-8 | TGTGCCAGCAGCCTTGAGGGGACAGGGGGCTATAAAGCTTTCTTT | CASSLEGTGGYKAFF
TRBJ1-6 | . | 14 | . | TRBV6-5 | TGTGCCAGCAGTTACTCCACGGGAGATTCACCCCTCCACTTT | CASSYSTGDSPLHF